A selection of T cell receptor beta chains follows, all from one sample in a study of naive and memory T cell subsets. TCRdb recomputed calls from the UMI-ligation and nested PCR reads with MiXCR, one row per CDR3 protein. The table includes some 40,000 distinct CDR3 sequences, approximately 9.9% detected once. The material sequenced was skin, taken from a tuberculin skin test site. The receptor source for this set is an adult in good health. CDR3s include the opening cysteine and the closing phenylalanine or tryptophan. A D gene is named only where the DNA matches it firmly. Only part of the rows carry a size: once, few, many, or a class if the clone is expanded.

clone_size d_call j_call v_call cdr3_nt cdr3_aa
many TRBD1 TRBJ1-6 TRBV7-6 TGTGCCAGCAGCTTAGCCCCACAGGGGTATAATTCACCCCTCCACTTT CASSLAPQGYNSPLHF
many TRBD1 TRBJ2-3 TRBV10-3 TGTGCCATCAGTGAGACGGGACAGATCACAGATACGCAGTATTTT CAISETGQITDTQYF
- TRBD2 TRBJ2-1 TRBV7-8 TGTGCCAGCAGCCTAGCGGGGGGGGATGAGCAGTTCTTC CASSLAGGDEQFF
- - TRBJ1-5 TRBV28 TGTGCCAGCAGTTTACGTTATCAAATTGATCAGCCCCAGCATTTT CASSLRYQIDQPQHF
many - TRBJ2-1 TRBV30 TGTGCCTGGAACGTAGCGAGCAATGAGCAGTTCTTC CAWNVASNEQFF
- - TRBJ2-1 TRBV5-1 TGCGCCAGCAGCCCCGGGACGGCGATTCTGGGCAATGAGCAGTTCTTC CASSPGTAILGNEQFF
many - TRBJ1-2 TRBV24-1 TGTGCCACCAGTGATTTGCGGGGGGGAGTCTATGGCTACACCTTC CATSDLRGGVYGYTF
many - TRBJ1-1 TRBV7-9 TGTGCCAGCAGGCCGACAGGCACGCGACACACTGAAGCTTTCTTT CASRPTGTRHTEAFF
many TRBD1 TRBJ1-3 TRBV20-1 TGCAGTGCTAGAGATCCGGACAGGGGAAACACCATATATTTT CSARDPDRGNTIYF
few - TRBJ1-2 TRBV28 TGTGCCAGCAGCCACTTCGGCTACACCTTC CASSHFGYTF
- TRBD1 TRBJ1-6 TRBV20-1 TGCAGTGCTAGGACAGGGCAGCATAATTCACCCCTCCACTTT CSARTGQHNSPLHF
few - TRBJ2-3 TRBV3-1 TGTGCCAGCAGCCAAGATCGCAGGGTTACGCAGTATTTT CASSQDRRVTQYF
- - TRBJ2-1 TRBV27 TGTGCCAGCAGTTTACAGGACAGCAATGAGCAGTTCTTC CASSLQDSNEQFF
many TRBD2 TRBJ2-3 TRBV15 TGTGCCACCAGCAGAGATAGAGGACTAGGTGACGATACGCAGTATTTT CATSRDRGLGDDTQYF
many TRBD1 TRBJ2-2 TRBV6-5 TGTGCCAGCAGTTATTCCGACAGGGTCGCGGCCGGGGAGCTGTTTTTT CASSYSDRVAAGELFF
many TRBD1 TRBJ2-7 TRBV6-6 TGTGCCAGCAGTTACTCCACAGGGGGCCTTATCGAGCAGTACTTC CASSYSTGGLIEQYF
many - TRBJ2-1 TRBV12-3/TRBV12-4 TGTGCCAGCAGTAGGACAGCAGAGGGTTCCTACAATGAGCAGTTCTTC CASSRTAEGSYNEQFF
few TRBD1 TRBJ1-1 TRBV11-1 TGTGCCAGCAGCCACGGGACAGGGGTTGGTAGCACTGAAGCTTTCTTT CASSHGTGVGSTEAFF
many TRBD1 TRBJ1-5 TRBV7-9 TGTGCCAGCAGTCTCACCGACAGGGATCGCAATCAGCCCCAGCATTTT CASSLTDRDRNQPQHF
many TRBD1 TRBJ2-2 TRBV7-9 TGTGCCAGCAGCCAAGGACAGGCGAACACCGGGGAGCTGTTTTTT CASSQGQANTGELFF
- - TRBJ1-3 TRBV5-4 TGTGCCAGCAGCTTGCAGGGGCCAGGAAACACCATATATTTT CASSLQGPGNTIYF
many TRBD1 TRBJ2-1 TRBV7-2 TGTGCCAGCAGCGGCCGACAGGGGACGTACAATGAGCAGTTCTTC CASSGRQGTYNEQFF
- - TRBJ1-6 TRBV15 TGTGCCACCAGCGTCGACACGTACAATTCACCCCTCCACTTT CATSVDTYNSPLHF
many - TRBJ2-1 TRBV20-1 TGCAGTGCTAGAATTGCTAGCCACGACCACAATGAGCAGTTCTTC CSARIASHDHNEQFF
medium-sized - TRBJ2-1 TRBV10-1 TGCGCCAGCAGTGGAGGCAGCAGCTCCTACAATGAGCAGTTCTTC CASSGGSSSYNEQFF
many - TRBJ2-1 TRBV4-1 TGCGCCAGCAGCTTTCAGTCGGGGAATGAGCAGTTCTTC CASSFQSGNEQFF
many - TRBJ2-1 TRBV11-3 TGTGCCAGCAGCTCGAGAAGTGGGGGCGGGAATGAGCAGTTCTTC CASSSRSGGGNEQFF